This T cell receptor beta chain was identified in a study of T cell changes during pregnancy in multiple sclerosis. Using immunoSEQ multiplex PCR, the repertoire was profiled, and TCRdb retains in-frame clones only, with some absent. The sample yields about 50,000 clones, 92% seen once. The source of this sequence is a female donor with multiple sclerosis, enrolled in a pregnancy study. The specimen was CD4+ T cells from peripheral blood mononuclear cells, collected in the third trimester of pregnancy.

The CDR3 protein is CASSLGRQPEIYGYTF. CDR3 DNA: TGTGCCAGCAGCTTAGGAAGACAGCCGGAGATCTATGGCTACACCTTC. The V gene is TRBV7-2, the J gene TRBJ1-2; possibly TRBD1 for D (5 bases). The CDR3 is made up of 16 amino acids. The germline gives CDR1 SGHTA, CDR2 FQGNSA. Trimming removed 1 base from V and 4 bases from J, with 16 bases in between. Using reference TRBV7-2 and TRBJ1-2 for the parts outside the CDR3, the full variable domain is GAGVSQSPSNKVTEKGKDVELRCDPISGHTALYWYRQSLGQGLEFLIYFQGNSAPDKSGLPSDRFSAERTGGSVSTLTIQRTQQEDSAVYLCASSLGRQPEIYGYTFGSGTRLTVV.